This T cell receptor beta chain was recovered during a study of human T cells and chemical hapten exposure. Overall study context: The sensitizing agent was 2% DPC, placed on about 2 cm by about 2 cm of upper inner arm skin. Patch tests applied 0.01% DPC to the upper back and were scored after 6 days.

MiXCR, run by TCRdb on the RACE reads, gives a single entry per CDR3 protein. The repertoire holds about 87,000 distinct CDR3 sequences, roughly 9.1% seen once, with 3% to 4.5% in the top ten. Time point described: pre-sensitization, week 0. Described treatment: therapeutic diphenylcyclopropenone sensitization with weekly scalp DPC. This clonotype was seen a few times. The starting material was whole blood, obtained in connection with sensitization to the hapten diphenylcyclopropenone (DPC). This clonotype was obtained from a woman between 35 and 50 years old with alopecia areata. Some clones in this sample may be carry-over from other donors' samples.

CDR3 coding DNA: TGTGCCTGGAGCTCGGACAGGGGGGAGTATGGCTACACCTTC. This codes for CAWSSDRGEYGYTF. The genes are TRBV30 and TRBJ1-2, with 10 bases matching TRBD1. The CDR3 extends over 14 amino acids. From germline, CDR1 is GTSNPN and CDR2 SVGIG (reference sequence). The V and J ends lost 3 bases and 5 bases, in that order; junction bases with no gene match: 6.